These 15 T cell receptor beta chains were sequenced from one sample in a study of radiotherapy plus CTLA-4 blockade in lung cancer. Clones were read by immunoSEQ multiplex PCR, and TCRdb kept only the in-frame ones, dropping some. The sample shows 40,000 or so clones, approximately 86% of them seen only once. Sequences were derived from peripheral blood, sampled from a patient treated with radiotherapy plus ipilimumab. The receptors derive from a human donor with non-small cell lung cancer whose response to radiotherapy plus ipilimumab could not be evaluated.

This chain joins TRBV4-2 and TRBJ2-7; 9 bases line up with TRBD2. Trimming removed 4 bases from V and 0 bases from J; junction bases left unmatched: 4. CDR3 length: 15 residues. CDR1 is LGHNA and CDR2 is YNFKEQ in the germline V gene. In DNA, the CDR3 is TGTGCCAGCAGCCTCCGGACTAGCGACTCCTACGAGCAGTACTTC. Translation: CASSLRTSDSYEQYF.

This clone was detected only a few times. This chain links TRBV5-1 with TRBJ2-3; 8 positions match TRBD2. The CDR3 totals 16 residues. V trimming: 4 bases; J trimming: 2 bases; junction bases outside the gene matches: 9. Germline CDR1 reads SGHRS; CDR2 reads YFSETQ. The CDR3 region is CASSTGGGPSTDTQYF. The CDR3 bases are TGCGCCAGCAGCACGGGGGGGGGCCCTTCCACAGATACGCAGTATTTT.

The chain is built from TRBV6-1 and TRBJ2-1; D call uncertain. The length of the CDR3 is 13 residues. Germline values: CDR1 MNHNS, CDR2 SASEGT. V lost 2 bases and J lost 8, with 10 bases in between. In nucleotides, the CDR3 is TGTGCCAGCAGTGAATCAGGAAGATATGAGCAGTTCTTC. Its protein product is CASSESGRYEQFF.

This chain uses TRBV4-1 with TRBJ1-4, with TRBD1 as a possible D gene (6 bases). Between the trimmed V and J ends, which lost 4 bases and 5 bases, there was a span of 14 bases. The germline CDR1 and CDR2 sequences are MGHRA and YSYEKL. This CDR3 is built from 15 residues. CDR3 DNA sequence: TGCGCCAGCAGCCTCCAAGAAGGGGGAAATGAAAAACTGTTTTTT. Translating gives CASSLQEGGNEKLFF.

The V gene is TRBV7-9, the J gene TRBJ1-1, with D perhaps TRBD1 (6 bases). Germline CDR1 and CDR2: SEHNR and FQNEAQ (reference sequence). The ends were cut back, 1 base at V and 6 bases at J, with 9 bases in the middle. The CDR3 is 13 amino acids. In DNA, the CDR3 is TGTGCCAGCAGCTTAGGGACAGTTTCTGAAGCTTTCTTT. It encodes CASSLGTVSEAFF.

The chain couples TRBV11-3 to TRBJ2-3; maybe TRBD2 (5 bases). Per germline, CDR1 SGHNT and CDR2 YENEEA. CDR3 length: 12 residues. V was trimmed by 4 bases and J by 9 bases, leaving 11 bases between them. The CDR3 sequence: CASSSTTNTQYF. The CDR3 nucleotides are TGTGCCAGCAGCTCGACTACTAACACGCAGTATTTT.

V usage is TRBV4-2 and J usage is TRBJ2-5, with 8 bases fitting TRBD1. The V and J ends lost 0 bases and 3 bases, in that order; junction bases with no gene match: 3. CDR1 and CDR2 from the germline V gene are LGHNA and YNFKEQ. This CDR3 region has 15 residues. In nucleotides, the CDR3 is TGTGCCAGCAGCCAAGAGGGACAGGTCGAAGAGACCCAGTACTTC. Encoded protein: CASSQEGQVEETQYF.

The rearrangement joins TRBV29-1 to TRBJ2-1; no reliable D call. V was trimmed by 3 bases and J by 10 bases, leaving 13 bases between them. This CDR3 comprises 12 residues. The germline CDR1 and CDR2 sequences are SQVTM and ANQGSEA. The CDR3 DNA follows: TGCAGCGTTGATGGGCAGTCCGACGAGCAGTTCTTC. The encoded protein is CSVDGQSDEQFF.

This CDR3 reads CASSETAFPGTEAFF. The DNA of the CDR3 is TGTGCCAGCAGTGAAACCGCCTTTCCAGGCACTGAAGCTTTCTTT. The rearrangement joins TRBV25-1 to TRBJ1-1, with D unresolved. Trimming pared 2 bases from V and 4 bases from J, leaving 14 bases between. Germline CDR1 MGHDK, CDR2 SYGVNS. The CDR3 totals 15 residues.

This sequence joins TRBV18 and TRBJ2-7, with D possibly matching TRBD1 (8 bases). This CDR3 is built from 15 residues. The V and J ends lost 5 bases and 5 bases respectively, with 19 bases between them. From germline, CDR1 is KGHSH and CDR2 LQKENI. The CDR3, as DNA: TGTGCCAGCTCAGCGGGACAGGCGGGGGTAAACGAGCAGTACTTC. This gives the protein CASSAGQAGVNEQYF.

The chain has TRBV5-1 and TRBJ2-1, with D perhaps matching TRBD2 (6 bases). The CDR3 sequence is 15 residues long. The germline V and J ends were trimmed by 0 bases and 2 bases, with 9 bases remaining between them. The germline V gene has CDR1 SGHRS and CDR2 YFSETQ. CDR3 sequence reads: CASSLDGSTYNEQFF. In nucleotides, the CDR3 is TGCGCCAGCAGCTTGGACGGGAGTACCTACAATGAGCAGTTCTTC.

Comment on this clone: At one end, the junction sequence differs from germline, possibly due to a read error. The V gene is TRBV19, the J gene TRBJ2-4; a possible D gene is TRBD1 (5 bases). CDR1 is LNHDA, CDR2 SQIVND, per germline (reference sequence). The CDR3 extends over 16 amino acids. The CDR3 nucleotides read TGTGCCAGTAGTGTAGAGTCGGCCAGGGTCAAAAACATTCAGTACTTC. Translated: CASSVESARVKNIQYF.

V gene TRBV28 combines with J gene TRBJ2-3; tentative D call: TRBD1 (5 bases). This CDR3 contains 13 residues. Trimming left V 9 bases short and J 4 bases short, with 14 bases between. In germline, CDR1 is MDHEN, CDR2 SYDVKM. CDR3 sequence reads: CASWVKGPDTQYF. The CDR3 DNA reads TGTGCCAGTTGGGTCAAGGGGCCAGATACGCAGTATTTT.

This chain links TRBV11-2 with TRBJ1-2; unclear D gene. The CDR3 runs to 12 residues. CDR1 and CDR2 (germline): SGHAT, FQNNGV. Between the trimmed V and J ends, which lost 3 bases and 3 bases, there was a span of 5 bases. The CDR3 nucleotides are TGTGCCAGCAGCTTCGGGGACTATGGCTACACCTTC. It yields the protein CASSFGDYGYTF.

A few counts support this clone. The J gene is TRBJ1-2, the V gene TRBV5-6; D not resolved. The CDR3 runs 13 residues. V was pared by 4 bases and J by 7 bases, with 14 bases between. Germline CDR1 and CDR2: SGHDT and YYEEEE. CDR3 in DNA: TGTGCCAGCAGCCCGCCGGCAGGTGGTGGCTACACCTTC. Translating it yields CASSPPAGGGYTF.